In this sample, the clone carrying this T cell receptor beta chain turned up many times. Antigen unknown. V was clipped by 11 bases and J by 3 bases; unmatched bases: 10. Germline V gene data show CDR1 as MDHEN and CDR2 as SYDVKM. This CDR3 contains 14 residues. TCRdb independently ran MiXCR on the 5' RACE reads; one entry per CDR3 protein. The sample yields roughly 80,000 distinct CDR3 sequences, 5.5% to 7.5% seen once. The data stem from a study of early T cells in non-severe SARS-CoV-2 infection. Study results and caveats: Matching with VDJdb favored anti-spike CD8 responses (missing private and CD4 specificities).

What was sequenced was whole blood. The rearrangement uses TRBV28 and TRBJ2-1, with 7 positions matching TRBD2. The source of this sequence is an adult who was a healthcare worker with PCR-confirmed SARS-CoV-2 infection or an uninfected control (not recorded which). CDR3 loop: CASKGAGDYNEQFF. CDR3 bases: TGTGCCTCAAAGGGTGCGGGGGACTACAATGAGCAGTTCTTC.